This is a list of T cell receptor beta chains from one sample in a study of human T cells and chemical hapten exposure. In TCRdb, the RACE reads were re-called with MiXCR into one record per CDR3 protein. The sample shows about 340,000 distinct CDR3 sequences, around 7% of them seen only once. The sample consisted of whole blood, taken in connection with sensitization to the hapten diphenylcyclopropenone (DPC). The receptors shown here come from a young woman with alopecia areata. Some clones in this sample may be carry-over from other donors' samples. Both conserved end residues are part of each CDR3. Each record gives: D gene, clone size, J gene, V gene, CDR3 DNA, CDR3 protein. D genes are given only for firm matches. The listing skips clone size in some rows; elsewhere it reads once, few, many or a size class.

d_gene: TRBD2
abundance: few
j_gene: TRBJ2-5
v_gene: TRBV4-3
CDR3nt: TGCGCCAGCAGCCATGGGACTAGCGGGGTAGAGACCCAGTACTTC
CDR3aa: CASSHGTSGVETQYF

d_gene: NA
abundance: NA
j_gene: TRBJ1-2
v_gene: TRBV12-3/TRBV12-4
CDR3nt: TGTGCCAGCAGTTTTGAGGGGACGAGGGGCTACACCTTC
CDR3aa: CASSFEGTRGYTF

d_gene: TRBD2
abundance: many
j_gene: TRBJ2-1
v_gene: TRBV7-2
CDR3nt: TGTGCCAGCAGCCCGAGAGGTTTAGCGGGGGGAGGTGAGCAGTTCTTC
CDR3aa: CASSPRGLAGGGEQFF

d_gene: TRBD1
abundance: NA
j_gene: TRBJ1-5
v_gene: TRBV15
CDR3nt: TGTGCCACCAGCAGGGAGACAGGGAGAACCCTGATTTTT
CDR3aa: CATSRETGRTLIF

d_gene: TRBD2
abundance: few
j_gene: TRBJ2-3
v_gene: TRBV18
CDR3nt: TGTGCCAGCTCACCCGTCTATAGCGGGGGGGCCAAAGATACGCAGTATTTT
CDR3aa: CASSPVYSGGAKDTQYF

d_gene: NA
abundance: few
j_gene: TRBJ1-2
v_gene: TRBV7-9
CDR3nt: TGTGCCAGCAGCTTAGCTATTGTGACAGCTCATGGCTACACCTTC
CDR3aa: CASSLAIVTAHGYTF

d_gene: TRBD1
abundance: NA
j_gene: TRBJ1-4
v_gene: TRBV13
CDR3nt: TGTGCCAGCAGCTCGACAGGGACTAGTAATGAAAAACTGTTTTTT
CDR3aa: CASSSTGTSNEKLFF

d_gene: NA
abundance: few
j_gene: TRBJ1-1
v_gene: TRBV29-1
CDR3nt: TGCAGCGTTGCAAGGAACACTGAAGCTTTCTTT
CDR3aa: CSVARNTEAFF

d_gene: TRBD2
abundance: NA
j_gene: TRBJ2-2
v_gene: TRBV2
CDR3nt: TGTGCCAGCAGTGATGGAGCGGGGGCGCTGAACACCGGGGAGCTGTTTTTT
CDR3aa: CASSDGAGALNTGELFF

d_gene: NA
abundance: NA
j_gene: TRBJ2-1
v_gene: TRBV27
CDR3nt: TGTGCCAGCAGTTTAAGGGCAGAACAGTACAATGAGCAGTTCTTC
CDR3aa: CASSLRAEQYNEQFF

d_gene: NA
abundance: few
j_gene: TRBJ1-5
v_gene: TRBV10-3
CDR3nt: TGTGCCATCAACTCCACCAGTAATAGCAATCAGCCCCAGCATTTT
CDR3aa: CAINSTSNSNQPQHF

d_gene: NA
abundance: few
j_gene: TRBJ1-5
v_gene: TRBV4-3
CDR3nt: TGCGCCAGCAGCCGTGACAGAACCAATCAGCCCCAGCATTTT
CDR3aa: CASSRDRTNQPQHF

d_gene: NA
abundance: NA
j_gene: TRBJ1-4
v_gene: TRBV20-1
CDR3nt: TGCAGTGCTAGTGAGTTGAGTGAAAAACTGTTTTTT
CDR3aa: CSASELSEKLFF

d_gene: NA
abundance: many
j_gene: TRBJ1-5
v_gene: TRBV12-3/TRBV12-4
CDR3nt: TGTGCCAGCAGTCCCCCCTCGGGCAGGTTCGATCAGCCCCAGCATTTT
CDR3aa: CASSPPSGRFDQPQHF

d_gene: TRBD2
abundance: many
j_gene: TRBJ2-1
v_gene: TRBV6-6
CDR3nt: TGTGCCAGCAACACGGGCGGGGGGGCGGCCTACAATGAGCAGTTCTTC
CDR3aa: CASNTGGGAAYNEQFF

d_gene: NA
abundance: few
j_gene: TRBJ1-3
v_gene: TRBV7-2
CDR3nt: TGTGCCAGCAGCTTAGGGCACTCCGGAAACACCATATATTTT
CDR3aa: CASSLGHSGNTIYF

d_gene: NA
abundance: few
j_gene: TRBJ1-4
v_gene: TRBV5-1
CDR3nt: TGCGCCAGCAGCTACGACGGGGGTAATGAGGAAAAACTGTTTTTT
CDR3aa: CASSYDGGNEEKLFF

d_gene: TRBD2
abundance: many
j_gene: TRBJ2-1
v_gene: TRBV20-1
CDR3nt: TGCAGTGCTAGAGATCCCGTTAGCGGGGACTCCAATGAGCAGTTCTTC
CDR3aa: CSARDPVSGDSNEQFF